The T cell receptor (beta chain) described here comes from a study of cytomegalovirus exposure and HLA in healthy donors. Across the whole study: The 120 validation repertoires were produced on the same platform as the 700 or so repertoires of the first cohort. This was reported in a later analysis. Study findings and constraints: The majority of TCR sequences were rare, yet some public TCRs appeared in many donors. Researchers counted around 180 TCR beta chains as cytomegalovirus-associated.

V dropped 1 base and J dropped 4 bases, with 20 bases sitting between them. Germline-derived CDR1 and CDR2 are KGHSH and LQKENI. This CDR3 region has 18 residues. While the first cohort had 700 or so subjects, the donors belonged to the separate validation cohort of roughly 130 subjects. Produced via immunoSEQ multiplex PCR; TCRdb's table is partial and in-frame only. The sample contains some 170,000 clones, approximately 87% of which appear only once. With regard to this clone: Its target is not known.

The sample consisted of PBMCs. The chain couples TRBV18 to TRBJ1-5, with D perhaps TRBD1 (6 bases). This clonotype was obtained from a woman in her twenties or thirties in good health and CMV-seronegative. The CDR3 loop reads CASSPRALGGARNQPQHF. DNA for the CDR3: TGTGCCAGCTCACCACGGGCCCTCGGGGGGGCCCGTAATCAGCCCCAGCATTTT. Full variable domain (remainder filled in from reference TRBV18 and TRBJ1-5): NAGVMQNPRHLVRRRGQEARLRCSPMKGHSHVYWYRQLPEEGLKFMVYLQKENIIDESGMPKERFSAEFPKEGPSILRIQQVVRGDSAAYFCASSPRALGGARNQPQHFGDGTRLSIL.